This T cell receptor beta chain came from a study of siplizumab effects on memory and regulatory T cells. The repertoire was sequenced with immunoSEQ multiplex PCR; TCRdb's copy has only in-frame clones and lacks some. The table records approximately 84,000 clones, just under 95% of them present only once. The source is a human donor in good health. The sample comprised CD8+ T cells sorted from blood.

CDR3: CASSHTGFQETQYF. The CDR3 DNA sequence: TGTGCCAGCAGCCACACCGGGTTCCAAGAGACCCAGTACTTC. This chain links TRBV7-9 with TRBJ2-5; D not certain. The V and J ends lost 5 bases and 1 base respectively, with 11 bases between them. The V gene's germline CDR1 is SEHNR and CDR2 FQNEAQ (reference sequence). The CDR3 length is 14 residues. The whole variable domain, filled in from reference TRBV7-9 and TRBJ2-5, reads DTGVSQNPRHKITKRGQNVTFRCDPISEHNRLYWYRQTLGQGPEFLTYFQNEAQLEKSRLLSDRFSAERPKGSFSTLEIQRTEQGDSAMYLCASSHTGFQETQYFGPGTRLLVL.